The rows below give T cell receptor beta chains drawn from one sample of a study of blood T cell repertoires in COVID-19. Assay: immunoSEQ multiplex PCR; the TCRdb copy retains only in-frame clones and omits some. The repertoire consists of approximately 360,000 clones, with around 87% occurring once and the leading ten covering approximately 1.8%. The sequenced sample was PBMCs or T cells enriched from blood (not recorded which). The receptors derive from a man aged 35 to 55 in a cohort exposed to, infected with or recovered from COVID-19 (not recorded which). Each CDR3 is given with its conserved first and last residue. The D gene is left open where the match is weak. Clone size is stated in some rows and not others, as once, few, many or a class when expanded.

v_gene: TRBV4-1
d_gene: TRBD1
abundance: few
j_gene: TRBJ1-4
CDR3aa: CASSQVGQGWEKLFF
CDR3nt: TGCGCCAGCAGCCAGGTGGGACAGGGGTGGGAAAAACTGTTTTTT

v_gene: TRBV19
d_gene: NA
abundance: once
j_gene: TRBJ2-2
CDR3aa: CASSMGQHTGELFF
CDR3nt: TGTGCCAGTAGTATGGGACAACACACCGGGGAGCTGTTTTTT

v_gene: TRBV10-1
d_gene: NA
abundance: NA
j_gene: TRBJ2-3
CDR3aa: CASSEGGGDTQYF
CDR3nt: TGCGCCAGCAGTGAGGGGGGCGGAGATACGCAGTATTTT

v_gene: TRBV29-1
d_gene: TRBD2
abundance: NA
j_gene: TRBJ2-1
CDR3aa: CSVLAGDSYNEQFF
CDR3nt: TGCAGCGTACTAGCGGGAGACTCCTACAATGAGCAGTTCTTC

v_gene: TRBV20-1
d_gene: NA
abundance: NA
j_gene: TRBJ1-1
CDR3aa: CSAATDTEAFF
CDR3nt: TGCAGTGCGGCGACAGACACTGAAGCTTTCTTT

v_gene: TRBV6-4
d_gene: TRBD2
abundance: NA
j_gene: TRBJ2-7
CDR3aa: CASSETLAGAREQYF
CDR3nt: TGTGCCAGCAGCGAGACACTAGCGGGAGCAAGGGAGCAGTACTTC

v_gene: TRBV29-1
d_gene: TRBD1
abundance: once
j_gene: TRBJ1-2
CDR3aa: CSVERTGVGYTF
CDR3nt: TGCAGCGTTGAAAGGACAGGGGTTGGCTACACCTTC

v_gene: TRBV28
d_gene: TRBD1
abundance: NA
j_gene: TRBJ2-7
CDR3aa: CASSRTGGYEQYF
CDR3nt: TGTGCCAGCAGTCGGACAGGAGGCTACGAGCAGTACTTC

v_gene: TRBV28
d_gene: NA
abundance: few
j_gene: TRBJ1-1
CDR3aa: CASSLVRDSEAFF
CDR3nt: TGTGCCAGCAGTTTAGTCCGGGACTCCGAAGCTTTCTTT

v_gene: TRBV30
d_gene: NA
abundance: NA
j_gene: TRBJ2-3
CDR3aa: CAQLTVADTQYF
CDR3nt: TGTGCCCAACTCACGGTTGCGGATACGCAGTATTTT

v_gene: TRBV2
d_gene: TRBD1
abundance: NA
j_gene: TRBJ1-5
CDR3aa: CASSGVGGGFQPQHF
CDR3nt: TGTGCCAGCAGTGGGGTCGGAGGGGGCTTTCAGCCCCAGCATTTT

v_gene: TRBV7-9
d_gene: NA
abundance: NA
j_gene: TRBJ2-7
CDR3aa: CASSLGGQRLPMREQYF
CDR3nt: TGTGCCAGCAGCTTAGGGGGGCAGAGACTACCGATGCGCGAGCAGTACTTC

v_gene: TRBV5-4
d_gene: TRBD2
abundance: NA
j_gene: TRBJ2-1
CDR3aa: CASILPGLAGGVEQFF
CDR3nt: TGTGCCAGCATCCTACCTGGACTAGCGGGAGGAGTTGAGCAGTTCTTC

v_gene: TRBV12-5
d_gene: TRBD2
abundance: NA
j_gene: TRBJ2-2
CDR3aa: CASGLPSPGVAGGPVFVTGELFF
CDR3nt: TGTGCTAGTGGTTTGCCCTCTCCGGGCGTAGCGGGAGGGCCGGTTTTTGTCACCGGGGAGCTGTTTTTT

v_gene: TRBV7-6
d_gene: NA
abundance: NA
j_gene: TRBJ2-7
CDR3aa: CASSHQGYEQYF
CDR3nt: TGTGCCAGCAGCCATCAGGGATACGAGCAGTACTTC

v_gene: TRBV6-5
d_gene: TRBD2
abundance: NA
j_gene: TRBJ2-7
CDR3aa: CASRREREGQYEQYF
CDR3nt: TGTGCCAGCAGGAGAGAGCGGGAGGGCCAATACGAGCAGTACTTC

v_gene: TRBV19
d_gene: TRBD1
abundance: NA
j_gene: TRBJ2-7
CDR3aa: CASSRVTGTGTHEQYF
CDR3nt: TGTGCCAGTAGTAGGGTAACCGGGACAGGGACCCACGAGCAGTACTTC

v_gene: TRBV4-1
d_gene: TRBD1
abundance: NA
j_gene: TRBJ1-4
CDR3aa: CASSQGRQGGFEKLFF
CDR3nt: TGCGCCAGCAGCCAAGGGAGACAGGGTGGATTTGAAAAACTGTTTTTT

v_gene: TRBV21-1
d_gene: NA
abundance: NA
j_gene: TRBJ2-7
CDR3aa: CASSKNSGLSSLRYF
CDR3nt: TGTGCCAGCAGCAAGAACTCGGGTTTGTCATCTTTGCGGTACTTC

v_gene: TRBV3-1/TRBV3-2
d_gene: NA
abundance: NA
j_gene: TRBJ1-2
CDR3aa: CASSPMVGSYGYTF
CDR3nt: TGTGCCAGCAGCCCCATGGTGGGGAGCTATGGCTACACCTTC

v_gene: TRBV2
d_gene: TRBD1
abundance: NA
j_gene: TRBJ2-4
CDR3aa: CASSVRGGQGTNIQYF
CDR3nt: TGTGCCAGCAGTGTAAGGGGGGGACAGGGGACAAACATTCAGTACTTC

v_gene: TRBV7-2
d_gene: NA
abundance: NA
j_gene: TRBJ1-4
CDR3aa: CASSLAGTYEKLFF
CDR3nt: TGTGCCAGCAGCCTAGCCGGGACATACGAAAAACTGTTTTTT

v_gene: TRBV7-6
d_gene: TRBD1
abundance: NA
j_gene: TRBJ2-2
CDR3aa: CASSPGTGLLKGTTGELFF
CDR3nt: TGTGCCAGCAGCCCAGGGACAGGCCTACTCAAGGGAACCACCGGGGAGCTGTTTTTT

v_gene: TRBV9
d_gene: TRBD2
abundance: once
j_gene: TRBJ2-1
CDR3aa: CASSVGLALDEQFF
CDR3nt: TGTGCCAGCAGCGTAGGACTAGCGCTGGATGAGCAGTTCTTC

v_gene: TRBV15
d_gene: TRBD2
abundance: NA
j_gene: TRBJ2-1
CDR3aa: CATYSSGANEQFF
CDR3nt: TGTGCCACCTACTCTAGCGGAGCCAATGAGCAGTTCTTC

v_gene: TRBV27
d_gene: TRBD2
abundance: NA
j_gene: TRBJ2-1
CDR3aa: CASTVSPAGGHDEQFF
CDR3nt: TGTGCCAGCACCGTATCCCCGGCGGGAGGGCACGATGAGCAGTTCTTC

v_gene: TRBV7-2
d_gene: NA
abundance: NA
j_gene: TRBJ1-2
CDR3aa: CASSLWESNYGYTF
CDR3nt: TGTGCCAGCAGTCTCTGGGAGTCTAACTATGGCTACACCTTC

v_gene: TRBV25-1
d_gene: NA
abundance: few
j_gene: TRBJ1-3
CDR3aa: CASSEGGGIGNTIYF
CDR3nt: TGTGCCAGCAGTGAAGGGGGGGGAATTGGAAACACCATATATTTT

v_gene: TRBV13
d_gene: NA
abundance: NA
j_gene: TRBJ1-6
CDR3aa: CASSLTGNSPLHF
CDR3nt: TGTGCCAGCAGCTTAACGGGTAATTCACCCCTCCACTTT

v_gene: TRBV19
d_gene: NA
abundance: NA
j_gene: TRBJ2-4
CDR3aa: CASSPPLGQVIQYF
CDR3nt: TGTGCCAGTAGTCCGCCCTTAGGACAAGTCATTCAGTACTTC

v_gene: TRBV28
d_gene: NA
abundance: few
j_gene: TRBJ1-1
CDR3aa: CASSLPGGSEGHTEAFF
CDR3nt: TGTGCCAGCAGTTTACCTGGCGGGTCGGAGGGGCACACTGAAGCTTTCTTT

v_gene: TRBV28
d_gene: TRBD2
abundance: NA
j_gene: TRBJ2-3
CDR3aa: CASRPSGRARTDTQYF
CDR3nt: TGTGCCAGCAGACCGAGCGGGAGGGCTAGAACAGATACGCAGTATTTT

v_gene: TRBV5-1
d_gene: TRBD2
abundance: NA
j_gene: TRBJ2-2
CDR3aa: CASSALTSGNTGELFF
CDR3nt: TGCGCCAGCAGCGCCTTGACTAGCGGGAACACCGGGGAGCTGTTTTTT

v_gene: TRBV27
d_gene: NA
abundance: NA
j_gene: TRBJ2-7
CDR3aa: CASSPPPSRGTYEQYF
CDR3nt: TGTGCCAGCAGTCCCCCCCCATCAAGGGGAACCTACGAGCAGTACTTC

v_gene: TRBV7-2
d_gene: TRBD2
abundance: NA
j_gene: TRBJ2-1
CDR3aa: CASRGPSGLGAYNEQFF
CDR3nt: TGTGCCAGCCGGGGGCCTAGCGGGCTCGGCGCCTACAATGAGCAGTTCTTC

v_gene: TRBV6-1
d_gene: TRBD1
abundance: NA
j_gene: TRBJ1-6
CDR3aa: CASSEYGGTANSPLHF
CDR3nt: TGTGCCAGCAGTGAATACGGCGGGACAGCTAATTCACCCCTCCACTTT

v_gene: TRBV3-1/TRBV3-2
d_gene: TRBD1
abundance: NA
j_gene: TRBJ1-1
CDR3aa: CASSPRTGLNTEAFF
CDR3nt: TGTGCCAGCAGCCCACGGACAGGGTTGAACACTGAAGCTTTCTTT

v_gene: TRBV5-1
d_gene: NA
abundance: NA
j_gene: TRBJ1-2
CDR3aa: CASSLGADRTYGYTF
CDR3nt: TGCGCCAGCAGCTTGGGGGCTGACAGGACGTATGGCTACACCTTC

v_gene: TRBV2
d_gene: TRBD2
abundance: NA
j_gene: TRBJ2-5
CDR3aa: CASTGTSGSARETQYF
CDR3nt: TGTGCCAGTACAGGGACTAGCGGGAGTGCGAGGGAGACCCAGTACTTC

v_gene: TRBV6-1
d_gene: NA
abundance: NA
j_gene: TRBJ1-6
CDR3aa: CASSGDSYGSSPLHF
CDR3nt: TGTGCCAGCAGTGGCGACAGCTACGGGAGTTCACCCCTCCACTTT

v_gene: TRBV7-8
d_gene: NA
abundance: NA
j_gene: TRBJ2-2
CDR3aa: CASSFVGRDNTGELFF
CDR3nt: TGTGCCAGCAGCTTTGTTGGCAGGGATAACACCGGGGAGCTGTTTTTT

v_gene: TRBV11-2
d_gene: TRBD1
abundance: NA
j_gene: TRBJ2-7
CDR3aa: CASSPRTGGYEQYF
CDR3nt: TGTGCCAGCAGCCCAAGAACAGGGGGATACGAGCAGTACTTC

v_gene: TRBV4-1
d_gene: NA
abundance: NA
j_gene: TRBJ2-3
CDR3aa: CASSTLGLVTSTDTQYF
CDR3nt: TGCGCCAGCAGCACTTTGGGCCTCGTAACTAGCACAGATACGCAGTATTTT

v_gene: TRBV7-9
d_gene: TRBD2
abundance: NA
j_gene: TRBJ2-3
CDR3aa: CASSFRAGNTDTQYF
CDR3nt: TGTGCCAGCAGCTTTCGAGCGGGGAACACAGATACGCAGTATTTT

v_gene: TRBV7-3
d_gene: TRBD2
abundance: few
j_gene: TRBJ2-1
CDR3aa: CASSQVSGRVDNEQFF
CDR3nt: TGTGCCAGCAGCCAGGTTAGCGGGAGGGTCGACAATGAGCAGTTCTTC

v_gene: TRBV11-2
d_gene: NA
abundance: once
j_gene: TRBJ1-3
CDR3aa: CASSQMRSGNTIYF
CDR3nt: TGTGCCAGCAGCCAAATGCGCTCTGGAAACACCATATATTTT

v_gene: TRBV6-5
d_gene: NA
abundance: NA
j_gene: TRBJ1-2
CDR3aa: CASSYSSKGDYGYTF
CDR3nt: TGTGCCAGCAGTTACTCGAGTAAGGGGGACTATGGCTACACCTTC

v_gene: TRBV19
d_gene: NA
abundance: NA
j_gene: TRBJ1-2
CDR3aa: CASSPPGWNYGYTF
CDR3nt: TGTGCCAGTAGTCCTCCGGGGTGGAACTATGGCTACACCTTC

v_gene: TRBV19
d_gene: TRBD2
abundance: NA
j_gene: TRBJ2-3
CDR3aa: CASSSSASGRAELLHHTQYF
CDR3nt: TGTGCCAGTAGTTCTTCGGCTAGCGGGAGGGCCGAGTTACTTCACCATACGCAGTATTTT

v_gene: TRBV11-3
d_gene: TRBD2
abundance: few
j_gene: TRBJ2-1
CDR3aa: CASSLEGTSGGKQFF
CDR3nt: TGTGCCAGCAGCTTAGAGGGGACTAGCGGCGGTAAGCAGTTCTTC

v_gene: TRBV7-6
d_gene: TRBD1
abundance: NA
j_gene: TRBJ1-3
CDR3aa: CASSLRGGTGNPGNTIYF
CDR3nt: TGTGCCAGCAGCTTAAGGGGCGGGACAGGGAATCCTGGAAACACCATATATTTT

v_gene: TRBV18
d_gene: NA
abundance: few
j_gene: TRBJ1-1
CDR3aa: CASSPQGSFNTEAFF
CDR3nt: TGTGCCAGCTCACCCCAGGGATCGTTCAACACTGAAGCTTTCTTT

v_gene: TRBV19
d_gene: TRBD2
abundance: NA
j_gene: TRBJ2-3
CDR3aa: CASGTSGRKTDTQYF
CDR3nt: TGTGCCAGTGGTACTAGCGGGAGAAAGACAGATACGCAGTATTTT

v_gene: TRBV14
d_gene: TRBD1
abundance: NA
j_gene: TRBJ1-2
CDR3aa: CASSQDRPGGGYTF
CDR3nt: TGTGCCAGCAGCCAAGATCGGCCAGGGGGGGGCTACACCTTC

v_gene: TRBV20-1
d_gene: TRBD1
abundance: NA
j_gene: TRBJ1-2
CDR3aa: CSAPTGGGYTF
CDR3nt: TGCAGTGCTCCGACAGGGGGAGGCTACACCTTC

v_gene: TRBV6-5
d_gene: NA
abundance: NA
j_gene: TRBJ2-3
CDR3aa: CASSYVSDTQYF
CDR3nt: TGTGCCAGCAGTTACGTATCAGATACGCAGTATTTT

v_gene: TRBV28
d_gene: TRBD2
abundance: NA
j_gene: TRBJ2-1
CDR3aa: CASSLGAGGPNEQFF
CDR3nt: TGTGCCAGCAGTTTAGGAGCGGGAGGGCCCAATGAGCAGTTCTTC